One sample yielded the 18 T cell receptor beta chains listed below, sequenced in a study of blood T cell repertoires in COVID-19. The data were produced by immunoSEQ multiplex PCR, yet TCRdb's version contains in-frame clones alone and is incomplete. The sample yields 140,000 to 150,000 clones, 85% to 90% seen once. Sequencing was carried out using PBMCs or T cells enriched from blood (not recorded which). These receptors all stem from a woman aged 30 to 39 with acute COVID-19.

The chain employs TRBV29-1 and TRBJ1-1; 8 positions match TRBD1. J lost 1 base, V lost 7 bases, and 5 bases had no gene match. CDR3 length equals 13 residues. CDR1 is SQVTM, CDR2 ANQGSEA, per germline. In DNA form, the CDR3 reads TGCAGCGCCGGCACAGGGGGGAACACTGAAGCTTTCTTT. It specifies CSAGTGGNTEAFF.

The table lists this clone with a count of one. The J gene is TRBJ1-1, the V gene TRBV23-1; D not resolved. TRBV23-1 is an open reading frame, and its role is uncertain. The CDR3 spans 13 residues. Trimming cost V 6 bases and J 1 base, with 9 bases left between them. The CDR3 here is CASSRDKNTEAFF. The CDR3 DNA sequence: TGCGCCAGCAGCCGAGACAAGAACACTGAAGCTTTCTTT.

The sample holds one count of this clone. The rearrangement links TRBV14 to TRBJ2-3, with a tentative D call TRBD1 (5 bases). CDR3 length equals 13 residues. Germline loops: CDR1 SGHDN, CDR2 FVKESK. V lost 1 base and J 6 bases, leaving 8 bases between the germline ends. The CDR3 is CASSQVRADTQYF. The CDR3 DNA reads TGTGCCAGCAGCCAAGTCAGGGCGGATACGCAGTATTTT. The variable domain in full, with the rest retrieved from reference TRBV14 and TRBJ2-3, is EAGVTQFPSHSVIEKGQTVTLRCDPISGHDNLYWYRRVMGKEIKFLLHFVKESKQDESGMPNNRFLAERTGGTYSTLKVQPAELEDSGVYFCASSQVRADTQYFGPGTRLTVL.

This chain connects TRBV6-2 or TRBV6-3 to TRBJ1-5; D is possibly TRBD1 (5 bases). Germline assignment: CDR1 MNHEY and CDR2 SVGEGT. V was shortened by 4 bases and J by 2 bases, with 15 bases between the two germline ends. This CDR3 spans 16 amino acids. The CDR3 coding sequence is TGTGCCAGCAGTTCGGGACTGCTAATGGGCAATCAGCCCCAGCATTTT. Protein: CASSSGLLMGNQPQHF.

The gene calls are TRBV27 and TRBJ1-1, with a possible D match to TRBD1 (5 bases). The V and J ends lost 2 bases and 0 bases respectively, with 10 bases between them. In germline, CDR1 is MNHEY, CDR2 SMNVEV (reference sequence). This CDR3 is 15 amino acids long. This chain's CDR3 is CASSLIPDMNTEAFF. The CDR3 nucleotides are TGTGCCAGCAGTTTAATTCCGGACATGAACACTGAAGCTTTCTTT.

The CDR3 reads CASSPRTGDTDTQYF. CDR3 sequence (DNA): TGTGCCAGCAGCCCCCGGACAGGAGACACAGATACGCAGTATTTT. This chain connects TRBV7-9 to TRBJ2-3, with TRBD1 identical over 7 bases. The CDR3 totals 15 residues. With V trimmed by 5 bases and J by 2 bases, 7 bases remained unmatched. Germline V gene data show CDR1 as SEHNR and CDR2 as FQNEAQ (reference sequence).

The gene calls are TRBV2 and TRBJ2-7; perhaps TRBD1 as D (6 bases). The germline V gene has CDR1 SNHLY and CDR2 FYNNEI. The CDR3 contains 12 residues. Trimming cost V 1 base and J 9 bases, with 10 bases left between them. The CDR3 spells CASSEGGLGQYF. The CDR3 coding sequence is TGTGCCAGCAGTGAAGGGGGGCTGGGGCAGTACTTC. Full variable domain (outside the CDR3, taken from reference TRBV2 and TRBJ2-7): EPEVTQTPSHQVTQMGQEVILRCVPISNHLYFYWYRQILGQKVEFLVSFYNNEISEKSEIFDDQFSVERPDGSNFTLKIRSTKLEDSAMYFCASSEGGLGQYFGPGTRLTVT.

This chain connects TRBV9 to TRBJ1-1; TRBD1 matches at 8 bases. The CDR3 runs to 15 residues. V was pared by 3 bases and J by 6 bases, with 10 bases of the junction left unmatched. CDR1 is SGDLS, CDR2 YYNGEE, per germline. CDR3 DNA sequence: TGTGCCAGCAGCGGTTCAGGGGGCGCGTCACCTGAAGCTTTCTTT. It translates to CASSGSGGASPEAFF.

This clone was counted between two and nine times. This chain joins TRBV6-5 and TRBJ1-2, with TRBD1 matching over 7 bases. After removal of 6 bases from V and 7 bases from J, the junction contained 11 bases not matched to a gene. The CDR3 runs 14 residues. Germline CDR1 and CDR2: MNHEY and SVGAGI. CDR3 region: CASRSGTVWAGYTF. The CDR3 region has the DNA TGTGCCAGCAGATCCGGGACAGTTTGGGCTGGCTACACCTTC.

V is TRBV28 and J is TRBJ2-7, with TRBD2 identical over 7 bases. The CDR3 loop spans 13 amino acids. V was pared by 7 bases and J by 4 bases, with 7 bases of the junction left unmatched. The germline V gene has CDR1 MDHEN and CDR2 SYDVKM. CDR3 sequence reads: CASNPGTTYEQYF. For the CDR3, the DNA is TGTGCCAGCAACCCTGGGACTACATACGAGCAGTACTTC.

V usage is TRBV30 and J usage is TRBJ1-1; 7 bases are shared with TRBD1. The V gene's germline CDR1 is GTSNPN and CDR2 SVGIG (reference sequence). This CDR3 has 13 residues. The V and J ends lost 5 bases and 4 bases, in that order; junction bases with no gene match: 7. The CDR3 DNA sequence: TGTGCCTGGGCTACAGGGGTGGGCACTGAAGCTTTCTTT. Residues: CAWATGVGTEAFF.

The rearrangement uses TRBV27 and TRBJ1-5, with 8 bases identical to TRBD1. V lost 4 bases, J lost 0 bases, and 5 bases stayed unmatched. CDR1 MNHEY and CDR2 SMNVEV come from the germline V gene (reference sequence). This CDR3 has 16 amino acids. This CDR3 is CASSSLGQGSNQPQHF. For the CDR3, the DNA is TGTGCCAGCAGTTCCCTAGGACAGGGTAGCAATCAGCCCCAGCATTTT.

The chain combines TRBV27 with TRBJ2-1, with D possibly matching TRBD1 (5 bases). Looked up from germline, CDR1 is MNHEY and CDR2 is SMNVEV (reference sequence). V lost 8 bases and J lost 0, with 14 bases in between. This CDR3 spans 15 amino acids. CDR3 coding DNA: TGTGCCAGCGGGAAGGGGCTGAGCTCCTACAATGAGCAGTTCTTC. Translation: CASGKGLSSYNEQFF.

V usage is TRBV7-2 and J usage is TRBJ1-2; D is uncertain. Germline values: CDR1 SGHTA, CDR2 FQGNSA. The CDR3 is 13 amino acids. V lost 1 base to trimming and J lost 2 bases, with 5 bases between them. DNA for the CDR3: TGTGCCAGCAGCTTAGGTATAAACTATGGCTACACCTTC. Translating it yields CASSLGINYGYTF.

The chain couples TRBV11-2 to TRBJ2-6; a possible D gene is TRBD2 (5 bases). V was shortened by 1 base and J by 4 bases, with 17 bases between the two germline ends. Germline lookup yields CDR1 SGHAT and CDR2 FQNNGV. This CDR3 region has 18 residues. As DNA, the CDR3 is TGTGCCAGCAGCTTAGGTCTAGCCCTCGGGGAGGGGGCCAACGTCCTGACTTTC. Amino acids: CASSLGLALGEGANVLTF.

This chain links TRBV7-2 with TRBJ1-5, with 9 bases identical to TRBD1. Unmatched junction bases numbered 4, after V lost 1 base and J lost 6 bases. The CDR3 is made up of 15 amino acids. Germline assignment: CDR1 SGHTA and CDR2 FQGNSA. The CDR3 DNA reads TGTGCCAGCAGCTTAGGGACAGGGGAAAGTCAGCCCCAGCATTTT. Protein sequence: CASSLGTGESQPQHF.

V is TRBV28 and J is TRBJ2-6, with 8 bases aligning to TRBD1. The V gene's germline CDR1 is MDHEN and CDR2 SYDVKM. CDR3 length: 19 residues. Trimming removed 0 bases from V and 0 bases from J; junction bases left unmatched: 7. CDR3 sequence: CASSLWMTGVHSGANVLTF. CDR3 DNA: TGTGCCAGCAGTTTATGGATGACAGGGGTCCACTCTGGGGCCAACGTCCTGACTTTC.

The chain combines TRBV2 with TRBJ2-5, with D maybe TRBD2 (6 bases). The length of the CDR3 is 18 residues. Trimming took 5 bases from V and 2 from J, leaving 24 bases between them. The germline gives CDR1 SNHLY, CDR2 FYNNEI. For the CDR3, the DNA is TGTGCCAGCAGTTCGGTTACAGCCACTCAGGAGGGGCAAGAGACCCAGTACTTC. Its protein product is CASSSVTATQEGQETQYF.